These 26 T cell receptor beta chains share one sample of origin, sequenced in a study of blood T cell repertoires in COVID-19. Sequencing used immunoSEQ multiplex PCR; TCRdb keeps in-frame clones, though not all of them. The sample shows 250,000 to 300,000 clones, approximately 88% of them seen only once. The specimen sequenced was peripheral blood. The receptors were sampled from a man between 50 and 59 years old with acute or convalescent COVID-19.

V gene TRBV4-1 combines with J gene TRBJ2-7; the match to TRBD2 covers 9 bases. Per the germline V gene, CDR1 is MGHRA and CDR2 is YSYEKL. The ends lost 4 bases at V and 3 bases at J; junction bases unmatched: 7. The CDR3 contains 15 residues. The CDR3 loop reads CASSPLAGQDYEQYF. CDR3 DNA: TGCGCCAGCAGCCCCCTAGCGGGGCAAGACTACGAGCAGTACTTC.

This rearrangement joins TRBV7-2 to TRBJ2-7, with D unresolved. The CDR3 is 13 residues long. Germline-derived CDR1 and CDR2 are SGHTA and FQGNSA. Between the trimmed V and J ends, which lost 5 bases and 5 bases, there was a span of 13 bases. The CDR3 region is CASSPWSFHEQYF. In DNA, the CDR3 is TGTGCCAGCAGCCCTTGGAGTTTCCACGAGCAGTACTTC.

The CDR3 spells CASSRTGPDGYTF. The CDR3 DNA follows: TGTGCCAGCAGTAGGACAGGGCCAGATGGCTACACCTTC. The gene calls are TRBV7-9 and TRBJ1-2, with 8 positions matching TRBD1. The CDR3 has 13 amino acids. In germline, CDR1 is SEHNR, CDR2 FQNEAQ (reference sequence). The V and J ends lost 6 bases and 6 bases, in that order; junction bases with no gene match: 6. The full variable domain, rest sourced from reference TRBV7-9 and TRBJ1-2, is DTGVSQNPRHKITKRGQNVTFRCDPISEHNRLYWYRQTLGQGPEFLTYFQNEAQLEKSRLLSDRFSAERPKGSFSTLEIQRTEQGDSAMYLCASSRTGPDGYTFGSGTRLTVV.

The genes are TRBV29-1 and TRBJ2-3; 10 bases align to TRBD2. The CDR3 runs 14 residues. Per germline, CDR1 SQVTM and CDR2 ANQGSEA. Trimming took 5 bases from V and 2 from J; bases not matched to a gene: 4. Here the CDR3 reads CSVLAGGFTDTQYF. The CDR3 DNA is TGCAGCGTTTTAGCGGGGGGCTTCACAGATACGCAGTATTTT.

This clone was seen only a few times. The V gene is TRBV5-1, the J gene TRBJ1-2, with 10 bases identical to TRBD1. With 4 bases clipped from V and 5 bases from J, the junction kept 5 bases outside the gene matches. Germline V gene lookup returns CDR1 SGHRS and CDR2 YFSETQ. The CDR3 extends over 14 amino acids. The CDR3 sequence is CASSPQGQGYGYTF. The DNA for the CDR3 is TGCGCCAGCAGCCCCCAGGGACAGGGGTATGGCTACACCTTC.

This chain uses TRBV3-1 (or the pseudogene TRBV3-2) with TRBJ1-6; the match to TRBD1 covers 10 bases. Germline V gives CDR1 LGHDT, CDR2 YNNKEL (reference sequence). The trim removed 5 bases at V and 9 bases at J, leaving 1 base unmatched. The length of the CDR3 is 13 residues. In nucleotides, the CDR3 is TGTGCCAGCAGCGGGACAGGGGCTTCACCCCTCCACTTT. Amino acid sequence: CASSGTGASPLHF.

This chain connects TRBV6-4 to TRBJ2-2; 7 bases agree with TRBD1. Germline V CDR1 and CDR2: MRHNA, SNTAGT. CDR3 size: 19 residues. V shed 4 bases and J 2 bases; nucleotides not matched to a gene: 16. The CDR3 is CASSVLRQGLFFNTGELFF. The CDR3 region has the DNA TGTGCCAGCAGTGTACTCCGACAGGGTTTATTCTTTAACACCGGGGAGCTGTTTTTT.

CDR3: CASSSVPEGTDTQYF. The CDR3 DNA reads as TGTGCCAGCAGCTCCGTCCCGGAGGGCACAGATACGCAGTATTTT. J is TRBJ2-3 and V is TRBV7-8; a weak D match, TRBD2 (5 bases). V shed 4 bases and J shed 1 base, with 12 bases lying between them. The CDR3 length is 15 residues. Per the germline V gene, CDR1 is SGHVS and CDR2 is FQNEAQ.

The chain couples TRBV3-1 (or the pseudogene TRBV3-2) to TRBJ2-5; D gene ambiguous. The CDR3 has 16 amino acids. Trimming left V 0 bases short and J 4 bases short, with 15 bases between. The germline CDR1 and CDR2 sequences are LGHDT and YNNKEL (reference sequence). Here the CDR3 DNA reads TGTGCCAGCAGCCAAGAGCGTTTGGTCGCTGGAGAGACCCAGTACTTC. Translation: CASSQERLVAGETQYF.

This clone showed up just a few times. V and J are TRBV27 and TRBJ1-3; TRBD1 matches 9 bases. V dropped 4 bases and J dropped 8; count of bases not matched to a gene: 9. Germline V CDR1 and CDR2: MNHEY, SMNVEV (reference sequence). This CDR3 has 15 amino acids. In DNA, the CDR3 is TGTGCCAGCAGTTCTCGACAGGGGGGACTCCACACCATATATTTT. It yields the protein CASSSRQGGLHTIYF.

The V gene is TRBV6-5, the J gene TRBJ1-5; TRBD1 matches 9 bases. Germline V lookup: CDR1 MNHEY, CDR2 SVGAGI. The CDR3 loop spans 14 amino acids. V was pared by 6 bases and J by 6 bases, with 6 bases of the junction left unmatched. CDR3 loop: CASRPGTGSQPQHF. CDR3 nucleotide sequence: TGTGCCAGCAGACCCGGGACAGGGTCTCAGCCCCAGCATTTT.

This rearrangement joins TRBV18 to TRBJ1-1; D perhaps matches TRBD1 (6 bases). V shed 2 bases and J shed 6 bases, with 16 bases lying between them. The germline V gene encodes CDR1 KGHSH and CDR2 LQKENI. This CDR3 is 15 amino acids long. CDR3 coding DNA: TGTGCCAGCTCACCAAACAGGGCGAGGTCGGCTGAAGCTTTCTTT. Translation: CASSPNRARSAEAFF.

A remark on this clone: Within the sample, other DNA sequences also encode this same CDR3. The rearrangement uses TRBV30 and TRBJ1-1, with a tentative D call TRBD1 (5 bases). The V end lost 3 bases, the J end lost 4 bases, and 12 bases lay between the germline ends. The CDR3 has 13 residues. The germline V gene has CDR1 GTSNPN and CDR2 SVGIG (reference sequence). CDR3 in amino acids: CAWSGGLGTEAFF. The CDR3 DNA sequence: TGTGCCTGGAGCGGGGGTCTTGGCACTGAAGCTTTCTTT.

The chain employs TRBV15 and TRBJ2-1; TRBD1 might be the D (6 bases). The V and J ends lost 1 base and 9 bases respectively, with 16 bases between them. CDR1 LNHNV and CDR2 YYDKDF come from the germline V gene (reference sequence). The CDR3 contains 15 residues. In DNA form, the CDR3 reads TGTGCCACCAGCAGAGGACAGGTAGCGAATGGTGAGCAGTTCTTC. Translation: CATSRGQVANGEQFF.

The CDR3 loop is CASSVEPVLNTGELFF. The CDR3, as DNA: TGTGCCAGCAGCGTAGAGCCGGTTCTTAACACCGGGGAGCTGTTTTTT. This chain connects TRBV9 to TRBJ2-2, with D unclear. The germline gives CDR1 SGDLS, CDR2 YYNGEE. Deletions cut 0 bases from V and 2 bases from J, with 11 bases between. This CDR3 spans 16 amino acids.

This chain links TRBV7-3 with TRBJ2-1; maybe TRBD1 (6 bases). The CDR3 is 15 amino acids. V dropped 7 bases and J dropped 0 bases, with 13 bases sitting between them. Germline values: CDR1 SGHTA, CDR2 FQGTGA. The CDR3 is CASTPDSSSYNEQFF. CDR3 coding DNA: TGTGCCAGCACTCCGGACAGCAGCTCCTACAATGAGCAGTTCTTC.

This sequence joins TRBV5-1 and TRBJ1-4; TRBD1 aligns across 9 bases. The CDR3 runs to 14 residues. CDR1 and CDR2 (germline): SGHRS, YFSETQ. Trimming cost V 3 bases and J 8 bases; bases outside gene matches: 5. This CDR3 is CASSSGQGREKLFF. The CDR3 DNA reads as TGCGCCAGCAGCTCGGGACAGGGTCGCGAAAAACTGTTTTTT.

CDR3 region: CASSLGQGLRSGNTIYF. The CDR3 DNA reads TGCGCCAGCAGCCTAGGACAGGGTCTTCGCTCTGGAAACACCATATATTTT. The chain uses TRBV5-1 and TRBJ1-3, with 8 bases identical to TRBD1. Trimming took 4 bases from V and 0 from J; bases not matched to a gene: 9. The germline CDR1 and CDR2 sequences are SGHRS and YFSETQ. The CDR3 sequence is 17 residues long.

The rearrangement links TRBV7-6 to TRBJ1-5; 7 bases fit TRBD1. This CDR3 contains 15 residues. Per the germline V gene, CDR1 is SGHVS and CDR2 is FNYEAQ. With 5 bases clipped from V and 6 bases from J, the junction kept 10 bases outside the gene matches. This chain's CDR3 is CASSLMSGTAQPQHF. CDR3 DNA sequence: TGTGCCAGCAGCCTGATGTCCGGGACAGCTCAGCCCCAGCATTTT.

The chain has TRBV6-2 or TRBV6-3 and TRBJ2-7; 10 positions match TRBD1. Germline loops: CDR1 MNHEY, CDR2 SVGEGT. The CDR3 runs to 17 residues. Trimming cost V 2 bases and J 1 base; bases outside gene matches: 8. CDR3: CASSYNPGTGVSYEQYF. The DNA of the CDR3 is TGTGCCAGCAGTTACAATCCAGGGACAGGGGTTTCCTACGAGCAGTACTTC.

The J gene is TRBJ2-3, the V gene TRBV11-2, with 7 bases identical to TRBD2. Trimming at V came to 4 bases and at J to 0 bases, leaving 7 bases not matched to a gene. The CDR3 is 16 residues long. Germline V gene sequence: CDR1 SGHAT, CDR2 FQNNGV. The CDR3 bases are TGTGCCAGCAGCTGGGGAGGGGCCGCGAGCACAGATACGCAGTATTTT. Amino acid sequence: CASSWGGAASTDTQYF.

This clone was seen a few times. This chain connects TRBV5-6 to TRBJ2-7, with a possible D match to TRBD1 (6 bases). CDR1 and CDR2 (germline): SGHDT, YYEEEE. This CDR3 comprises 13 residues. The V end lost 0 bases, the J end lost 3 bases, and 7 bases lay between the germline ends. The CDR3 DNA reads TGTGCCAGCAGCTTGGAAGGGGGCTACGAGCAGTACTTC. It translates to CASSLEGGYEQYF.

As for this clone: Other DNA sequences of this sample code for an identical CDR3. This chain links TRBV19 with TRBJ1-5; possible D gene TRBD1, 5 bases. The CDR3 loop spans 14 amino acids. Trimming took 3 bases from V and 7 from J, leaving 13 bases between them. Germline V lookup: CDR1 LNHDA, CDR2 SQIVND (reference sequence). The CDR3 reads CASSIPRANQPQHF. Here the CDR3 DNA reads TGTGCCAGTAGTATCCCCAGGGCAAACCAGCCCCAGCATTTT. Complete variable domain (other parts from reference TRBV19 and TRBJ1-5): DGGITQSPKYLFRKEGQNVTLSCEQNLNHDAMYWYRQDPGQGLRLIYYSQIVNDFQKGDIAEGYSVSREKKESFPLTVTSAQKNPTAFYLCASSIPRANQPQHFGDGTRLSIL.

The rearrangement uses TRBV4-1 and TRBJ1-3, with TRBD1 identical over 9 bases. The CDR3 has 16 amino acids. Germline CDR1 is MGHRA and CDR2 is YSYEKL. J lost 4 bases, V lost 4 bases, and 8 bases had no gene match. The CDR3 region is CASSRVQGADGNTIYF. In nucleotides, the CDR3 is TGCGCCAGCAGCCGGGTACAGGGGGCCGACGGAAACACCATATATTTT.

The chain links TRBV24-1 to TRBJ2-5; 8 positions agree with TRBD2. Germline CDR1 KGHDR, CDR2 SFDVKD. Trimming cost V 5 bases and J 5 bases; bases outside gene matches: 3. The CDR3 has 13 amino acids. Here the CDR3 reads CATSVGGGETQYF. The DNA of the CDR3 is TGTGCCACCAGTGTCGGCGGGGGGGAGACCCAGTACTTC.

V usage is TRBV15 and J usage is TRBJ1-3, with D possibly being TRBD1 (5 bases). CDR3 size: 17 residues. V gave up 5 bases and J gave up 4 bases, with 21 bases separating them. Germline-derived CDR1 and CDR2 are LNHNV and YYDKDF (reference sequence). The CDR3 sequence is CATSSKEPGMAGNTIYF. In nucleotides, the CDR3 is TGTGCCACCAGCTCTAAAGAACCAGGGATGGCGGGAAACACCATATATTTT.